Listed below are T cell receptor beta chains from one sample, sequenced in a study of cytomegalovirus exposure and HLA in healthy donors. Method: immunoSEQ multiplex PCR; TCRdb's copy keeps in-frame clones and lacks some. The table has around 300,000 clones, approximately 88% seen once. What was sequenced was PBMCs. All receptors come from a young woman in good health and CMV-seronegative. CDR3s include the opening cysteine and the closing phenylalanine or tryptophan. The D gene is left open where the match is weak. The size entry is marked missing in some rows and otherwise reads once, few, many or a size class.

DNA: TGTGCCAGCAGTTCAAATAGCGGGAGTCCCCAAGAGACCCAGTACTTC
CDR3: CASSSNSGSPQETQYF
J: TRBJ2-5
V: TRBV6-5
D: TRBD2
length: 16
size: NA

DNA: TGCGCCAGCAGTCAACTTGGGGGCGGGTGGGTAAAAAAGACCTACGAGCAGTACTTC
CDR3: CASSQLGGGWVKKTYEQYF
J: TRBJ2-7
V: TRBV23-1
D: NA
length: 19
size: NA

DNA: TGTGCCAGCAGTTACGAGAGCGGGAGCTTAGCCTACGAGCAGTACTTC
CDR3: CASSYESGSLAYEQYF
J: TRBJ2-7
V: TRBV6-5
D: TRBD2
length: 16
size: NA

DNA: TGTGCCAGCAGCCGCCGTAGAATAGCGGGCCCCCCCCTCAATGAGCAGTTCTTC
CDR3: CASSRRRIAGPPLNEQFF
J: TRBJ2-1
V: TRBV7-6
D: TRBD2
length: 18
size: NA

DNA: TGTGCCAGCAGTTCTCGCAGTAGCAGACCTAGCACAGATACGCAGTATTTT
CDR3: CASSSRSSRPSTDTQYF
J: TRBJ2-3
V: TRBV27
D: NA
length: 17
size: once

DNA: TGTGCCTGGAGTGTACGGACAGGGGGACAGCCCCAGCATTTT
CDR3: CAWSVRTGGQPQHF
J: TRBJ1-5
V: TRBV30
D: TRBD1
length: 14
size: few

DNA: TGTGCCAGCAGTTTACTAGCGGGAGAGGGGAGGGGGCAGTTCTTC
CDR3: CASSLLAGEGRGQFF
J: TRBJ2-1
V: TRBV28
D: TRBD2
length: 15
size: NA

DNA: TGTGCCAGCAGTTCCTCCCTAAGACTAACCTTC
CDR3: CASSSSLRLTF
J: TRBJ2-7
V: TRBV6-5
D: NA
length: 11
size: NA

DNA: TGTGCTAGCATACTAGCGGGAGGGGGTCGTGAGCAGTTCTTC
CDR3: CASILAGGGREQFF
J: TRBJ2-1
V: TRBV12-5
D: TRBD2
length: 14
size: NA

DNA: TGTGCCATCGGGCGGGACGGCAATCAGCCCCAGCATTTT
CDR3: CAIGRDGNQPQHF
J: TRBJ1-5
V: TRBV10-3
D: NA
length: 13
size: NA

DNA: TGTGCCAGCAGTCCGCCGGGTAGCGCCTACGAGCAGTACTTC
CDR3: CASSPPGSAYEQYF
J: TRBJ2-7
V: TRBV28
D: NA
length: 14
size: NA

DNA: TGTGCCAGCAGTTACCGGGGACAGGCCCCGTATGGCTACACCTTC
CDR3: CASSYRGQAPYGYTF
J: TRBJ1-2
V: TRBV6-5
D: TRBD1
length: 15
size: NA

DNA: TGCGCCAGCAGCTTTAAGGGACAGGGGCAGGGCGAGCAGTACTTC
CDR3: CASSFKGQGQGEQYF
J: TRBJ2-7
V: TRBV5-1
D: TRBD1
length: 15
size: NA

DNA: TGTGCCAGCACAAGGACAGCCAGAGATGAAAAACTGTTTTTT
CDR3: CASTRTARDEKLFF
J: TRBJ1-4
V: TRBV6-1
D: NA
length: 14
size: NA

DNA: TGTGCCAGCAGCTCAGGACTAGCGGTCAATTGGTACGAGCAGTACTTC
CDR3: CASSSGLAVNWYEQYF
J: TRBJ2-7
V: TRBV11-2
D: TRBD2
length: 16
size: NA

DNA: TGCGCCAGCAGCTTGGAAGGGGGAACCTACGAGCAGTACTTC
CDR3: CASSLEGGTYEQYF
J: TRBJ2-7
V: TRBV5-1
D: NA
length: 14
size: few

DNA: TGCGCCAGCAGCTTGGACAGGGCCTACGAGCAGTACTTC
CDR3: CASSLDRAYEQYF
J: TRBJ2-7
V: TRBV5-1
D: NA
length: 13
size: few

DNA: TGTGCCAGCAGTCTCCCGGGACTAACGCAGTATTTT
CDR3: CASSLPGLTQYF
J: TRBJ2-3
V: TRBV28
D: TRBD2
length: 12
size: NA

DNA: TGTGCCAGTTCTGGGACAGGGAGGACCTATGGCTACACCTTC
CDR3: CASSGTGRTYGYTF
J: TRBJ1-2
V: TRBV25-1
D: TRBD1
length: 14
size: NA

DNA: TGTGCCAGCAGTGACGTCGGGAACACTGAAGCTTTCTTT
CDR3: CASSDVGNTEAFF
J: TRBJ1-1
V: TRBV2
D: NA
length: 13
size: NA

DNA: TGTGCCAGCAGTGACAGGGCCTATGGCTACACCTTC
CDR3: CASSDRAYGYTF
J: TRBJ1-2
V: TRBV2
D: NA
length: 12
size: NA